These 14 T cell receptor beta chains were all obtained from the same sample, sequenced in a study of T cells in Graves' hyperthyroidism and ophthalmopathy. Amplification yielded TCR beta CDR3 regions, with RNA transcripts as the source. HTBI primers drove first-round RT-PCR of the TCR CDR3. TCRdb reprocessed the multiplex PCR reads via MiXCR and lists one record per CDR3 protein. Among 300,000 to 400,000 distinct CDR3 sequences listed, 21% were seen once. The sequencing input was blood. The receptors were sampled from a woman aged 45-65 years with Graves' hyperthyroidism.

This clonotype was found many times. The rearrangement links TRBV20-1 to TRBJ2-7; 8 bases align to TRBD1. The CDR3 spans 12 residues. The germline CDR1 and CDR2 sequences are DFQATT and SNEGSKA (reference sequence). The V and J ends lost 4 bases and 4 bases, in that order; junction bases with no gene match: 3. DNA for the CDR3: TGCAGTGCTACTCGGGACAGGTACGAGCAGTACTTC. This sequence encodes CSATRDRYEQYF.

This clonotype showed up many times. This chain uses TRBV12-3 or TRBV12-4 with TRBJ1-2; tentatively, D is TRBD1 (5 bases). Trimming pared 5 bases from V and 6 bases from J, leaving 10 bases between. The CDR3 contains 12 residues. DNA of the CDR3: TGTGCCAGCAGTGGGGGATTGCATGGCTACACCTTC. This gives the protein CASSGGLHGYTF.

This clonotype was observed a handful of times. The chain is built from TRBV20-1 and TRBJ2-6; D is undetermined. V gave up 1 base and J gave up 0 bases, with 10 bases separating them. CDR3 size: 16 residues. Germline assignment: CDR1 DFQATT and CDR2 SNEGSKA (reference sequence). The CDR3 nucleotides read TGCAGTGCTAGAGTTAGTCTGTTCTCTGGGGCCAACGTCCTGACTTTC. Translation: CSARVSLFSGANVLTF.

In its sample, this clonotype was seen many times. This chain connects TRBV11-2 to TRBJ2-4, with D unclear. The CDR3 runs 16 residues. V was pared by 5 bases and J by 6 bases, with 20 bases between. CDR1 is SGHAT, CDR2 FQNNGV, per germline. CDR3 DNA: TGTGCCAGCAGCCCCCAAGGGCGGTCAGCGCGAAACATTCAGTACTTC. Translating gives CASSPQGRSARNIQYF.

This clonotype was seen ten or more times. V gene TRBV9 combines with J gene TRBJ2-7, with TRBD2 as a possible D gene (6 bases). The CDR3 is 13 amino acids. Trimming pared 2 bases from V and 3 bases from J, leaving 9 bases between. Germline CDR1 SGDLS, CDR2 YYNGEE. This CDR3 is CASSVGLDYEQYF. The DNA of the CDR3 is TGTGCCAGCAGCGTGGGACTTGACTACGAGCAGTACTTC.

The chain carries TRBV15 and TRBJ2-5, with unresolved D. This CDR3 is 13 amino acids long. The V end lost 5 bases, the J end lost 1 base, and 8 bases lay between the germline ends. Looked up from germline, CDR1 is LNHNV and CDR2 is YYDKDF (reference sequence). Here the CDR3 reads CATSEAGQETQYF. The DNA for the CDR3 is TGTGCCACCAGCGAGGCCGGCCAAGAGACCCAGTACTTC. The complete variable domain, with remaining parts taken from reference TRBV15 and TRBJ2-5, reads DAMVIQNPRYQVTQFGKPVTLSCSQTLNHNVMYWYQQKSSQAPKLLFHYYDKDFNNEADTPDNFQSRRPNTSFCFLDIRSPGLGDTAMYLCATSEAGQETQYFGPGTRLLVL.

The chain joins TRBV7-2 to TRBJ2-3; weak D call: TRBD1 (6 bases). Germline CDR1 reads SGHTA; CDR2 reads FQGNSA. CDR3 length equals 19 residues. Trimming shortened V by 2 bases and J by 0 bases, and 21 bases separated the two germline ends. The CDR3 DNA reads TGTGCCAGCAGCTTATTCGCTACTCGGACAGATTCTAGCACAGATACGCAGTATTTT. Amino acid sequence: CASSLFATRTDSSTDTQYF.

This clonotype was seen repeatedly, ten times or more. The CDR3: CSARKGGESGETQYF. CDR3 in DNA: TGCAGTGCTAGAAAAGGGGGGGAGTCGGGAGAGACCCAGTACTTC. The chain has TRBV20-1 and TRBJ2-5; TRBD2 might be the D (7 bases). The CDR3 consists of 15 residues. Germline V lookup: CDR1 DFQATT, CDR2 SNEGSKA (reference sequence). Trimming cost V 2 bases and J 4 bases, with 17 bases left between them.

This sequence joins TRBV20-1 and TRBJ2-1; 11 nucleotides align to TRBD2. CDR1 DFQATT and CDR2 SNEGSKA come from the germline V gene (reference sequence). The CDR3 runs 16 residues. V lost 3 bases and J lost 4; bases outside the gene matches: 8. The CDR3 spells CSARPLTSGVYNEQFF. CDR3 in DNA: TGCAGTGCTAGGCCCCTGACTAGCGGGGTATACAATGAGCAGTTCTTC.

In its sample, this clonotype was seen many times. The rearrangement uses TRBV2 and TRBJ2-1; D perhaps matches TRBD2 (6 bases). Trimming took 7 bases from V and 9 from J, leaving 22 bases between them. Germline V lookup: CDR1 SNHLY, CDR2 FYNNEI. The CDR3 has 15 amino acids. CDR3 residues: CASIGSRGTSAEQFF. In DNA, the CDR3 is TGTGCCAGCATCGGAAGTCGTGGGACTTCGGCTGAGCAGTTCTTC.

This clonotype was seen ten or more times. V is TRBV7-9 and J is TRBJ2-1; D ambiguous. From germline, CDR1 is SEHNR and CDR2 FQNEAQ (reference sequence). CDR3 size: 11 residues. V was pared by 2 bases and J by 5 bases, with 1 base between. CDR3 sequence: CASSLHNEQFF. The CDR3 DNA sequence: TGTGCCAGCAGCTTACACAATGAGCAGTTCTTC.

This clonotype was seen ten or more times. This chain links TRBV12-3 or TRBV12-4 with TRBJ1-5, with D hard to call. The CDR3 totals 14 residues. Trimming took off 4 bases at V and 2 bases at J, with 9 bases between the two ends. CDR3 bases: TGTGCCAGCAGTTCCCGGGATCGCAATCAGCCCCAGCATTTT. It yields the protein CASSSRDRNQPQHF.

At least ten counts were recorded for this clonotype. The rearrangement uses TRBV5-1 and TRBJ2-1, with D perhaps assigned TRBD1 or TRBD2 (5 bases each). V was trimmed by 0 bases and J by 5 bases, leaving 6 bases between them. The CDR3 spans 13 residues. Germline CDR1 is SGHRS and CDR2 is YFSETQ. CDR3 DNA sequence: TGCGCCAGCAGCTTGGAGGGACACAATGAGCAGTTCTTC. Translating it yields CASSLEGHNEQFF.

In this sample, this clonotype turned up many times. The chain joins TRBV2 to TRBJ2-7, with D uncertain. V was cut by 3 bases and J by 0 bases, with 9 bases left in between. Looked up from germline, CDR1 is SNHLY and CDR2 is FYNNEI. The CDR3 is 14 amino acids. The CDR3 protein is CASSETTFSYEQYF. CDR3 DNA sequence: TGTGCCAGCAGTGAGACGACATTCTCCTACGAGCAGTACTTC.